The entry below describes one T cell receptor (beta chain). The antigen it recognizes is unknown. No base quality values were provided; no much bigger clone lies one nucleotide off. This sample stems from a study of cytomegalovirus exposure and HLA in healthy donors (dated by TCRdb to 2015 to 2018). As for the study more broadly: According to an earlier analysis of 550 to 750 of the donors, about 179 million T cells yielded over 100 million unique TCR beta sequences and around 280 Gb of sequence data. Approximately 310 gigabases of sequencing data and around 80 million unique TCR sequences made up an early release that covered 500 to 700 HLA-typed donors. Of the 300 to 500 genotyped donors, approximately 80% were placed in the genetic ancestry cluster associated with self-reported Caucasian donors. The study aimed to test whether cataloging public T cell receptors could reveal signatures of past pathogen exposure. Using immunosequencing, the study profiled T cell repertoires from 500 to 800 subjects and related those repertoires to cytomegalovirus serostatus. Besides the first cohort of 666 subjects, a separate validation cohort made up of over 100 different subjects was used. To predict cytomegalovirus infection status, the study combined high-throughput TCR immunosequencing, statistical association of individual TCRs with disease status, and machine learning. In a later analysis, previously published TCR beta repertoires from some 640 donors were re-analyzed and high-resolution HLA genotyping was added so that TCR occurrence patterns could be studied. In the later analysis, no new phenotypic data were used to find candidate immune exposures; instead, reliance was placed on TCR beta sequences and their occurrence across donors. An earlier analysis of 587 of the donors applied high-throughput TCR beta sequencing to assess whether each TCR beta V gene segment acted as functional or pseudogenic. Alongside the repertoire data, information on donor age, sex, ethnicity and CMV serostatus was compiled. A later genetic analysis took genome-wide SNP genotypes for about 55% of the 666 donors and used that subset as a discovery cohort. All discovery cohort repertoires had been generated on a single sequencing platform. HLA typing covered class I and class II loci at four-digit resolution. The number of typed donors differed by locus: about 629-640 for A, B, C, DRB1 and DQB1; some 540 for DQA1; about 600 for DPA1; and around 490 for DPB1. Several DR-DQ haplotypes were handled as single units for association and clustering, since linkage in the cohort was strong. Across 300 to 500 genotyped donors of the cohort, an average of roughly 250,000 unique TCR beta nucleotide sequences per donor were sequenced, and roughly a sixth of those sequences were non-productive. The paper's findings and limits, for the study overall: Because HLA typing was unavailable for some donors at each locus, only the typed subset was used in association tests. Compared with the roughly 670-donor mean, donors in an Asian-associated ancestry cluster had fewer N-insertions in productive TCRs, according to a later genetic analysis. A further reported finding was that TCR beta sequences accurately predicted the HLA-A and HLA-B alleles for most subjects in the first cohort. A later analysis found that HLA-associated TCR beta chains were more clonally expanded and had lower generation probabilities than equally common non-associated chains. Presence/absence analyses assumed roughly uniform sequencing depth across donors, an assumption that may not hold. Because counts were too low, approximately 18 rarely observed V segments, including chromosome 9 orphons, were excluded from the earlier analysis of 587 of the donors. A cluster of highly shared sequence variants was judged likely to represent a technical artifact of the sequencing pipeline. Only TCR beta chains were sequenced in this cohort, and the absence of alpha or paired-chain data limited detectable features. Linkage disequilibrium might explain the correlated functional status among segregating V segments, but an unknown experimental factor could not be excluded. Broadly in line with IMGT annotations, most TCR beta V segments showed up in productive rearrangements about 90% or about 30% of the time in an earlier analysis of approximately 600 of the donors. The classifier was reported to diagnose cytomegalovirus status with high specificity and sensitivity in both the original cohort and the validation cohort. According to a later analysis, TCR association rates differed among HLA loci, with DRB1 alleles showing the most associated TCRs and HLA-C alleles showing the fewest. Strong co-occurrence of HLA alleles, especially DR and DQ, made assigning TCR associations to individual alleles difficult. In vitro tests confirmed that a few of the cytomegalovirus-associated TCR beta chains recognize cytomegalovirus antigens. According to a later analysis, parvovirus B19, influenza, CMV and Epstein-Barr virus appeared linked to several top co-occurrence clusters. A later analysis associated approximately 17,000 TCR beta sequences with specific HLA alleles at a false discovery rate of 0.05. The authors suggested that the approach could potentially be generalized to other disease states and immunological phenotypes. Across donors, most TCR sequences were observed very rarely, whereas some public TCRs were present in many individuals. In a later genetic analysis, a missense DCLRE1C variant was associated with V-gene and J-gene trimming of TCR beta chains, and the association was replicated in an independent cohort. Immune exposure information for the cohort was limited to CMV serostatus. Because the 87-base-pair reads could not distinguish some IMGT-functional V segments, including TRBV6-2 and TRBV6-3, those segments were excluded. In the study, some 180 TCR beta chains were listed as associated with cytomegalovirus. Most CMV-associated TCR beta chains appeared to be HLA-restricted in a later analysis, and the HLA associations seemed to be driven largely by CMV exposure.

Libraries came from the immunoSEQ multiplex PCR assay. The multiplex PCR relied on a mix of 60 forward primers for TCR Vbeta segments and 13 reverse primers for TCR Jbeta segments. A multiplex PCR assay on genomic DNA amplified the CDR3 region of rearranged TCR beta genes. Amplified TCR beta libraries were sequenced as 87-base-pair reads on the Illumina HiSeq System. The source study handled its data this way. A later analysis tallied 75 million to 95 million unique TCR beta chains across the 666 repertoires, and some 12 million of those chains were shared by two or more donors. Raw reads were error-corrected and collapsed into unique sequences with a nearest-neighbor algorithm that merged closely related sequences to remove PCR and sequencing errors. Alignment of CDR3 sequences to IMGT reference sequences was used to assign V, D and J gene segments. For a sequence to be retained, a match of at least six nucleotides was required to both a V gene segment and a J gene segment. A rearrangement was called productive if the CDR3 had no stop codons and remained in frame with V and J, and every other rearrangement was called non-productive. Following IMGT convention, CDR3 was defined as the stretch from the second conserved V-encoded cysteine up to the conserved J-encoded phenylalanine. The earlier analysis of 500 to 650 of the donors excluded any sequence lacking an unambiguous match to a single V gene segment. In an earlier analysis of several hundred of the donors, V segments were called functional above 56.7% productive rearrangements and were called segregating when the between-donor standard deviation exceeded 5%. A statistical classification framework was built for diagnosing cytomegalovirus status from the catalog of TCR beta chain sequences. A later analysis assigned V and J genes by comparing TCR nucleotide sequences with IMGT/GENE-DB human TR gene sequences. A later analysis assigned CDR3 sequences and most-parsimonious VDJ recombination scenarios with the TCRdist pipeline. In a later analysis, each TCR beta chain was defined by its CDR3 amino acid sequence together with its V-gene family, and reads without a unique V-gene family were excluded. To address suspected cross-contamination and a sequencing artifact, a later analysis removed approximately 590 highly shared, low-generation-probability nucleotide sequences. In a later analysis, a clonal expansion index was calculated for each public chain from normalized within-repertoire ranks of inferred template counts. In a later analysis, generation probabilities were computed using a VDJ recombination model fitted to out-of-frame rearrangements, and the results were checked against IGoR. In a later analysis, hypergeometric tests were used to score TCR-TCR, TCR-HLA and TCR-CMV co-occurrence, with a repertoire-size bias correction applied to TCR pairs. In a later analysis, false discovery rates were estimated by permuting HLA or CMV assignments 20 times. In a later analysis, co-occurring TCRs were grouped using DBSCAN, and TCRdist sequence similarity was added for clustering within HLA-allele-positive subsets. Repertoires with fewer than 30,000 or more than 120,000 public chains, plus five repertoires with anomalous nucleotide sharing, were excluded from co-occurrence clustering. TCRdb stores this immuneACCESS table with in-frame sequences only. Part of the clones is absent; in the studies checked, under half of the shortfall reflects unresolved V genes, and no reason is known for the rest. V, J and clone size reflect that table, while D and trimming were determined from the DNA. This sample has 95,000 to 130,000 clones in its table, and about 59% of those were observed once. The ten top clones hold roughly 9% of the sample.

The cohort comprised 550 to 700 healthy bone marrow donors. At the time of sampling, every cohort member was nominally healthy, though immune exposures that went unrecorded were likely present. The donor tested CMV seropositive, placing the donor among the approximately 310 seropositive members of the cohort. A peripheral blood sample was collected from each donor, and TCR beta sequencing was performed on peripheral blood mononuclear cells. The Qiagen DNeasy Blood Extraction Kit was used to extract genomic DNA from the blood cell samples. The CDR3 holds 15 amino acids from the cysteine to the phenylalanine. CDR3 DNA only is kept here, 45 bases in frame from base 1. V gives up 4 bases and J gives up 4 bases, and the segment between their germline ends measures 16 bases. From the germline V gene (reference sequence), CDR1 is SEHNR and CDR2 is FQNEAQ.

The material sequenced was PBMCs. The receptor was derived from a woman in her thirties or forties in good health and CMV-seropositive. The sequence is built from TRBV7-9 and TRBJ1-1, with TRBD1 perhaps the D gene, on 5 matching bases. The CDR3 reads CASSSHLGRSTEAFF. In nucleotide form, the sequence is TGTGCCAGCAGCTCCCACTTGGGGCGAAGCACTGAAGCTTTCTTT.